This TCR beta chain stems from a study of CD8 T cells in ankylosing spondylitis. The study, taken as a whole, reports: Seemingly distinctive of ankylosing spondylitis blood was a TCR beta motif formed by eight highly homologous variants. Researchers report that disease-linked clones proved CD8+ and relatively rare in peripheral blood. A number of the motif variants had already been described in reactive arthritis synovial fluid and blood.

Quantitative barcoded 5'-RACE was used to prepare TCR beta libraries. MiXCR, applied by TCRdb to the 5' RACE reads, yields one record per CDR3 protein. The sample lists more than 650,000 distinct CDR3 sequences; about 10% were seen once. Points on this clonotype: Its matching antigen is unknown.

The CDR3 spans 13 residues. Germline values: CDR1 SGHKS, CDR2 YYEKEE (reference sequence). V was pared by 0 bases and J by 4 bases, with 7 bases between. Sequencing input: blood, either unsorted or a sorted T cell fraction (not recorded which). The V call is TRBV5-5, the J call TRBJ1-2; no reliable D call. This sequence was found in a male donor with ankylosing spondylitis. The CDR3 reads CASSLDLAYGYTF. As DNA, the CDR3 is TGTGCCAGCAGCTTGGACCTCGCCTATGGCTACACCTTC.